This TCR beta chain was sequenced in a study of Graves' ophthalmopathy and Graves' hyperthyroidism. Study-level findings and limits: Sensitivity reached approximately 71% and specificity roughly 72% when the model predicted ophthalmopathy progression. Most clonotypes expanded in thyroid above 0.001 frequency were present in blood too.

The V gene lost 1 base and the J gene lost 0 bases, with 13 bases spanning the gap. There are 18 residues in the CDR3. Germline lookup yields CDR1 SGHDN and CDR2 FVKESK. This clonotype came up a few times. Its antigen is not identified. The sequenced template was RNA, covering the TCR beta CDR3 region. The library came from an HTBI-primed first-round RT-PCR and a second-round multiplex PCR. From the multiplex PCR reads, TCRdb called clonotypes with MiXCR, one entry per CDR3 protein. The data hold about 400,000 distinct CDR3 sequences, with approximately 15% observed a single time. Newly diagnosed hyperthyroidism donors, aged 18 to 65, duration under 2 months.

What was sequenced was peripheral blood. The V call is TRBV14, the J call TRBJ1-6; no reliable D call. This clonotype was sampled from a woman aged 18-35 years with stable Graves' hyperthyroidism. The CDR3 DNA reads TGTGCCAGCAGCCAAGGAGCCGACTCCAGCTCCTATAATTCACCCCTCCACTTT. Encoded protein: CASSQGADSSSYNSPLHF.